Listed below are T cell receptor beta chains from one sample, sequenced in a study of OX40 agonist ivuxolimab in advanced cancers. Clones were read by immunoSEQ multiplex PCR, and TCRdb kept only the in-frame ones, dropping some. The data contain over 85,000 clones, 90% of them seen just once; the ten biggest clones take up roughly 1.6%. The material was CD4+ or CD8+ T cells sorted from blood, obtained in a trial of the OX40 agonist ivuxolimab. All receptors come from an adult with an advanced solid tumor such as melanoma, head and neck, liver or kidney cancer. Each CDR3 is given with its conserved first and last residue. Fields, in order: CDR3 protein, CDR3 DNA, D gene, clone size, J gene, V gene. The D gene is left open where the match is weak. Clone size, where shown, is once, few, many, or a class for clones that have expanded.

CDR3: CASSFGTGGETQYF; DNA: TGTGCCAGCAGTTTCGGGACAGGGGGGGAGACCCAGTACTTC; D: TRBD1; size: -; J: TRBJ2-5; V: TRBV6-6
CDR3: CASSVGVASTDTQYF; DNA: TGTGCCAGCAGCGTAGGGGTAGCTAGCACAGATACGCAGTATTTT; D: -; size: -; J: TRBJ2-3; V: TRBV9
CDR3: CASSLTSGSLGANTQYF; DNA: TGTGCCAGCAGCCTTACTAGCGGGAGCCTGGGTGCAAATACGCAGTATTTT; D: TRBD2; size: -; J: TRBJ2-3; V: TRBV7-9
CDR3: CASSLEAGETQYF; DNA: TGTGCCAGCAGCTTAGAAGCGGGAGAGACCCAGTACTTC; D: -; size: -; J: TRBJ2-5; V: TRBV7-2
CDR3: CASTPGGQVSYGYTF; DNA: TGTGCCAGCACCCCCGGCGGGCAGGTAAGCTATGGCTACACCTTC; D: -; size: -; J: TRBJ1-2; V: TRBV6-4
CDR3: CASSMNTEAFF; DNA: TGTGCCAGCAGTATGAACACTGAAGCTTTCTTT; D: -; size: once; J: TRBJ1-1; V: TRBV28
CDR3: CASSSVIVDGTDTQYF; DNA: TGTGCCAGCAGCTCCGTGATCGTAGATGGCACAGATACGCAGTATTTT; D: -; size: -; J: TRBJ2-3; V: TRBV7-6
CDR3: CASSPGTGGELFF; DNA: TGTGCCAGCTCCCCGGGGACGGGCGGGGAGCTGTTTTTT; D: -; size: -; J: TRBJ2-2; V: TRBV19
CDR3: CASSVIREVTEAFF; DNA: TGTGCCAGCAGTGTAATCAGGGAAGTGACTGAAGCTTTCTTT; D: -; size: once; J: TRBJ1-1; V: TRBV6-6
CDR3: CASRDRGRSTGGYTF; DNA: TGTGCCAGCAGAGATCGGGGGAGGAGCACCGGCGGCTACACCTTC; D: -; size: -; J: TRBJ1-2; V: TRBV11-2
CDR3: CASSPVRDRTGELFF; DNA: TGTGCCAGCAGCCCTGTAAGGGATCGCACCGGGGAGCTGTTTTTT; D: -; size: -; J: TRBJ2-2; V: TRBV7-2
CDR3: CASSLGRGTSGTTGELFF; DNA: TGTGCCAGCAGCTTAGGCCGGGGGACTAGCGGTACCACCGGGGAGCTGTTTTTT; D: TRBD2; size: -; J: TRBJ2-2; V: TRBV13
CDR3: CAITSGRGSYNEQFF; DNA: TGTGCCATTACTAGCGGGAGGGGGTCCTACAATGAGCAGTTCTTC; D: TRBD2; size: -; J: TRBJ2-1; V: TRBV6-1
CDR3: CASSYRVGTGELFF; DNA: TGTGCCAGCAGTTACAGGGTTGGCACCGGGGAGCTGTTTTTT; D: -; size: -; J: TRBJ2-2; V: TRBV7-9
CDR3: CASNTGGPSYNEQFF; DNA: TGTGCCAGCAACACAGGGGGACCCTCCTACAATGAGCAGTTCTTC; D: TRBD1; size: -; J: TRBJ2-1; V: TRBV6-1
CDR3: CASSRGGYTF; DNA: TGTGCCAGTAGTAGGGGCGGCTACACCTTC; D: -; size: -; J: TRBJ1-2; V: TRBV19
CDR3: CASSRTFSAGGPGNEQFF; DNA: TGCGCCAGCAGTCGTACCTTTAGTGCGGGAGGGCCTGGGAATGAGCAGTTCTTC; D: TRBD2; size: -; J: TRBJ2-1; V: TRBV4-3
CDR3: CASSYRGLETQYF; DNA: TGTGCCAGCAGTTATAGGGGCCTAGAGACCCAGTACTTC; D: -; size: -; J: TRBJ2-5; V: TRBV6-5
CDR3: CASSSTLSSYNEQFF; DNA: TGTGCCAGCAGCTCGACCCTCAGCTCCTACAATGAGCAGTTCTTC; D: -; size: -; J: TRBJ2-1; V: TRBV7-3
CDR3: CASSLASGRLNEQFF; DNA: TGTGCCAGCAGCTTGGCTAGCGGGAGATTGAATGAGCAGTTCTTC; D: TRBD2; size: once; J: TRBJ2-1; V: TRBV11-3
CDR3: CASRIGQGVEAFF; DNA: TGTGCCAGCAGGATAGGACAGGGAGTTGAAGCTTTCTTT; D: TRBD1; size: -; J: TRBJ1-1; V: TRBV28
CDR3: CASSQDEAGPYEQYF; DNA: TGCGCCAGCAGCCAAGATGAAGCGGGACCCTACGAGCAGTACTTC; D: TRBD2; size: -; J: TRBJ2-7; V: TRBV4-3
CDR3: CAISQLQGAEQYF; DNA: TGTGCCATCAGCCAATTACAGGGAGCCGAGCAGTACTTC; D: -; size: -; J: TRBJ2-7; V: TRBV10-3
CDR3: CASSLAWGQPQHF; DNA: TGTGCCAGCAGCTTGGCTTGGGGTCAGCCCCAGCATTTT; D: -; size: -; J: TRBJ1-5; V: TRBV5-5
CDR3: CASSQAPLGTGNEKLFF; DNA: TGCGCCAGCAGCCAAGCGCCCCTCGGGACAGGAAATGAAAAACTGTTTTTT; D: TRBD1; size: -; J: TRBJ1-4; V: TRBV4-1
CDR3: CASSFDRWGGETQYF; DNA: TGTGCCAGCAGCTTTGACAGGTGGGGGGGAGAGACCCAGTACTTC; D: -; size: -; J: TRBJ2-5; V: TRBV7-9
CDR3: CASSERRQSTEAFF; DNA: TGTGCCAGCAGTGAGAGACGCCAGAGCACTGAAGCTTTCTTT; D: -; size: -; J: TRBJ1-1; V: TRBV6-1
CDR3: CATEDRGYNEQFF; DNA: TGTGCCACCGAGGACAGGGGCTACAATGAGCAGTTCTTC; D: TRBD1; size: -; J: TRBJ2-1; V: TRBV15
CDR3: CASTSDGSRHNEQFF; DNA: TGCGCCAGCACTTCAGACGGAAGCCGGCACAATGAGCAGTTCTTC; D: -; size: -; J: TRBJ2-1; V: TRBV5-1
CDR3: CASSLGGSTDTQYF; DNA: TGCGCCAGCAGCTTGGGGGGTAGCACAGATACGCAGTATTTT; D: -; size: -; J: TRBJ2-3; V: TRBV5-1
CDR3: CASSFSLTGGADEHF; DNA: TGTGCCAGCAGTTTCAGCCTTACAGGGGGCGCGGATGAGCATTTT; D: TRBD1; size: -; J: TRBJ1-5; V: TRBV28
CDR3: CSVRGPMNTEAFF; DNA: TGCAGCGTTCGAGGGCCGATGAACACTGAAGCTTTCTTT; D: -; size: once; J: TRBJ1-1; V: TRBV29-1
CDR3: CASSFWRPEKNTEAFF; DNA: TGTGCCAGCAGCTTCTGGAGGCCGGAAAAGAACACTGAAGCTTTCTTT; D: -; size: -; J: TRBJ1-1; V: TRBV11-3
CDR3: CASADRGGSWVGTDTQYF; DNA: TGTGCCTCCGCCGATAGGGGCGGGAGCTGGGTAGGCACAGATACGCAGTATTTT; D: TRBD2; size: -; J: TRBJ2-3; V: TRBV19
CDR3: CASSQVPRSNIQYF; DNA: TGCGCCAGCAGCCAAGTACCAAGATCAAACATTCAGTACTTC; D: -; size: once; J: TRBJ2-4; V: TRBV4-3
CDR3: CASSSETNEKLFF; DNA: TGTGCCAGCAGTTCCGAAACTAATGAAAAACTGTTTTTT; D: -; size: -; J: TRBJ1-4; V: TRBV6-4
CDR3: CASSLGTSGSYYEQYF; DNA: TGTGCCAGCAGCCTGGGGACTAGCGGGAGTTACTACGAGCAGTACTTC; D: TRBD2; size: -; J: TRBJ2-7; V: TRBV4-2
CDR3: CASSETRPGELFF; DNA: TGTGCCAGCAGTGAGACTAGACCCGGGGAGCTGTTTTTT; D: -; size: -; J: TRBJ2-2; V: TRBV6-4
CDR3: CASSPSSFAGETQYF; DNA: TGTGCCAGCAGCCCCTCAAGCTTTGCCGGAGAGACCCAGTACTTC; D: -; size: -; J: TRBJ2-5; V: TRBV9
CDR3: CASSPPAEQGAYF; DNA: TGTGCCAGCAGTCCCCCCGCAGAGCAGGGGGCGTACTTC; D: TRBD1; size: -; J: TRBJ1-2; V: TRBV6-6
CDR3: CASSHLNRGGSYTDTQYF; DNA: TGTGCCAGCAGCCACCTAAACAGGGGAGGATCCTACACAGATACGCAGTATTTT; D: -; size: -; J: TRBJ2-3; V: TRBV4-2
CDR3: CASSPGAGNPTMNTEAFF; DNA: TGTGCCAGCAGCCCGGGGGCAGGGAATCCTACTATGAACACTGAAGCTTTCTTT; D: -; size: -; J: TRBJ1-1; V: TRBV11-2
CDR3: CASSLGLVQETQYF; DNA: TGTGCCAGCAGCTTAGGTCTCGTACAAGAGACCCAGTACTTC; D: -; size: once; J: TRBJ2-5; V: TRBV7-2
CDR3: CASSSQGNTIYF; DNA: TGCGCCAGCAGCTCACAGGGAAACACCATATATTTT; D: -; size: once; J: TRBJ1-3; V: TRBV4-3
CDR3: CASSLSGGHPYEQYF; DNA: TGCGCCAGCAGCTTGTCGGGGGGCCACCCCTACGAGCAGTACTTC; D: -; size: -; J: TRBJ2-7; V: TRBV5-1
CDR3: CASSLVQAPNTEAFF; DNA: TGTGCCAGCAGCTTAGTCCAGGCGCCGAACACTGAAGCTTTCTTT; D: -; size: -; J: TRBJ1-1; V: TRBV7-9
CDR3: CASSLETGGVNTEAFF; DNA: TGTGCCAGCAGCTTGGAGACAGGGGGGGTTAACACTGAAGCTTTCTTT; D: TRBD1; size: once; J: TRBJ1-1; V: TRBV5-8